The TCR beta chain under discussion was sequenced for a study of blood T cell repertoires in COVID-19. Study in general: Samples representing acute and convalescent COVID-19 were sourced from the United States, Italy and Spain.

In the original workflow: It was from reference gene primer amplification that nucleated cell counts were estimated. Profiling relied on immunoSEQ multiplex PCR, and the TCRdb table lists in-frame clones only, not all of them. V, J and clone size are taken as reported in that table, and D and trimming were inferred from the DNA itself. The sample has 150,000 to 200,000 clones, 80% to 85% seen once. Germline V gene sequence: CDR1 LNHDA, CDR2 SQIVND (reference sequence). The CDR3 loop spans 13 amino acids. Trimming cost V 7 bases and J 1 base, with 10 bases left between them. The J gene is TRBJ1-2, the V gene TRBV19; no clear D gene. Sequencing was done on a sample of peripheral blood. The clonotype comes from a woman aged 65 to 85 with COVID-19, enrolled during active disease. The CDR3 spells CASNRGGNYGYTF. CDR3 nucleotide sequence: TGTGCCAGTAATAGAGGTGGTAACTATGGCTACACCTTC. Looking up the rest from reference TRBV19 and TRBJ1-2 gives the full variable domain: DGGITQSPKYLFRKEGQNVTLSCEQNLNHDAMYWYRQDPGQGLRLIYYSQIVNDFQKGDIAEGYSVSREKKESFPLTVTSAQKNPTAFYLCASNRGGNYGYTFGSGTRLTVV.